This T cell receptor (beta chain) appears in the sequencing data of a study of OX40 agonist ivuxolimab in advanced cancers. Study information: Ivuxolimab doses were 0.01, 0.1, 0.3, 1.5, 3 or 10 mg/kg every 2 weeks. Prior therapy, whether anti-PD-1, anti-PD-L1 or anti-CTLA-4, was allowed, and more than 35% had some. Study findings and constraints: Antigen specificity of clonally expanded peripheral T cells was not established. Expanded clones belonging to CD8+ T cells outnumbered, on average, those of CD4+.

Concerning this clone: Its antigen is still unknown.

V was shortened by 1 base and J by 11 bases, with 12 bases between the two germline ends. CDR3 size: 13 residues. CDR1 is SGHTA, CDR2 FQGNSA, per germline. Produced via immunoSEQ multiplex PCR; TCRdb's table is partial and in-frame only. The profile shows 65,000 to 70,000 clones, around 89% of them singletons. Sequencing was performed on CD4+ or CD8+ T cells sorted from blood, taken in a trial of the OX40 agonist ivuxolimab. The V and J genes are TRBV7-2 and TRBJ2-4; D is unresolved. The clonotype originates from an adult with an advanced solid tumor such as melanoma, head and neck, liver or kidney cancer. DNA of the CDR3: TGTGCCAGCAGCTTAGTTTTCTTTGGGGTTCAGTACTTC. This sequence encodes CASSLVFFGVQYF.